This T cell receptor beta chain was obtained from a study of blood T cells in healthy people across ages. Primed by a sample-barcoded 5' primer and a J-beta primer mix, a second PCR proceeded for about 6 to 12 cycles. TCRdb passed the 5' RACE reads through MiXCR, listing each CDR3 protein once. The sample has 980,000 or so distinct CDR3 sequences, roughly 48% seen once. Study results and limitations: As age increased, TCR beta diversity per million T cells fell in a roughly linear fashion.

Total RNA extracted from each sample amounted to at least 5.5 micrograms. Concerning this clonotype itself: The target antigen is unknown.

This TCR was recovered from a man in his thirties or forties in good health. Sample: blood.

CDR3 amino acids: CASSVSGAFTDTQYF. The CDR3, as DNA: TGTGCCAGCAGCGTATCAGGGGCGTTCACAGATACGCAGTATTTT. The V gene is TRBV9, the J gene TRBJ2-3; a weak D match, TRBD1 (6 bases). V lost 1 base to trimming and J lost 2 bases, with 11 bases between them. CDR3 length: 15 amino acids. From germline, CDR1 is SGDLS and CDR2 YYNGEE.